Presented here are 17 T cell receptor beta chains from one specimen sequenced in a study of shared clonotypes between healthy human individuals (dated by TCRdb to about 2020). Libraries were prepared through the immunoSEQ multiplex PCR assay. TCRdb limited this immuneACCESS table to in-frame rearrangements with V and J called. A share of clones is missing; checked studies link under half to unresolved V genes, and the rest is unexplained. The sample profile shows roughly 2.5 million clones; 85% to 95% of them were found once. Clones ranked in the top ten supply roughly 0.14% of the sample. Input material: naive CD4+ T cells sorted from blood. This specimen's cell subset or site label, interpreted: CD45RA+ positively selected. These receptors came from a man in his late teens or twenties in good health.

Regarding this clone: Relative to the germline gene, one junction end is altered; a read error may explain this. The rearrangement uses TRBV7-8 and TRBJ1-2; maybe TRBD1 (5 bases). CDR3 length: 13 amino acids. CDR1 and CDR2 (germline): SGHVS, FQNEAQ. The CDR3 protein is CASSLAESTDYNF. Written as DNA, the CDR3 is TGTGCCAGCAGCTTAGCGGAATCGACAGATTACAATTTC.

V usage is TRBV7-6 and J usage is TRBJ2-2; D remains ambiguous. Germline V lookup: CDR1 SGHVS, CDR2 FNYEAQ. This CDR3 is 12 amino acids long. Trimming left V 1 base short and J 7 bases short, with 4 bases between. The CDR3 DNA is TGTGCCAGCAGCTTAGTGGGCGGGGAGCTGTTTTTT. Amino acid sequence: CASSLVGGELFF.

The chain uses TRBV30 and TRBJ1-2; tentatively, D is TRBD1 (6 bases). From germline, CDR1 is GTSNPN and CDR2 SVGIG (reference sequence). CDR3 length: 14 residues. The V gene lost 2 bases and the J gene lost 0 bases, with 10 bases spanning the gap. CDR3 in amino acids: CAWSRQGTNYGYTF. CDR3 sequence (DNA): TGTGCCTGGAGTAGGCAGGGGACTAACTATGGCTACACCTTC.

The V gene is TRBV7-9, the J gene TRBJ1-4; no clear D gene. The CDR3 sequence is 15 residues long. Trimming cost V 6 bases and J 4 bases, with 15 bases left between them. Germline loops: CDR1 SEHNR, CDR2 FQNEAQ (reference sequence). CDR3 protein: CASRIGRGNNEKLFF. In nucleotides, the CDR3 is TGTGCCAGCAGGATTGGGAGAGGGAATAATGAAAAACTGTTTTTT. The full variable domain, in which reference TRBV7-9 and TRBJ1-4 provide the parts outside the CDR3, is DTGVSQNPRHKITKRGQNVTFRCDPISEHNRLYWYRQTLGQGPEFLTYFQNEAQLEKSRLLSDRFSAERPKGSFSTLEIQRTEQGDSAMYLCASRIGRGNNEKLFFGSGTQLSVL.

The genes are TRBV5-1 and TRBJ2-5; 7 bases match TRBD1. The V gene end was trimmed by 0 bases and the J gene end by 2 bases; junction bases not matched to a gene: 7. The CDR3 is made up of 16 amino acids. Germline V gene lookup returns CDR1 SGHRS and CDR2 YFSETQ. The CDR3 coding sequence is TGCGCCAGCAGCTTGGGGGGGACAGTTAATCAAGAGACCCAGTACTTC. As protein: CASSLGGTVNQETQYF.

The CDR3 DNA sequence: TGTGCCAGCAGCTCGGACAGCCTAGCTACCTACGAGCAGTACTTC. Encoded protein: CASSSDSLATYEQYF. This chain joins TRBV11-2 and TRBJ2-5, with D possibly being TRBD1 (6 bases). Gene TRBJ2-7 matches the end of the DNA better, so the J call may be wrong. The CDR3 spans 15 residues. The germline V gene has CDR1 SGHAT and CDR2 FQNNGV.

This sequence joins TRBV7-9 and TRBJ2-1; unclear D gene. This CDR3 comprises 10 residues. Germline V gene sequence: CDR1 SEHNR, CDR2 FQNEAQ (reference sequence). The V and J ends lost 7 bases and 7 bases respectively, with 5 bases between them. The CDR3 DNA follows: TGTGCCAGCACCCCAAATGAGCAGTTCTTC. Protein product: CASTPNEQFF. The whole variable domain, filled in from reference TRBV7-9 and TRBJ2-1, reads DTGVSQNPRHKITKRGQNVTFRCDPISEHNRLYWYRQTLGQGPEFLTYFQNEAQLEKSRLLSDRFSAERPKGSFSTLEIQRTEQGDSAMYLCASTPNEQFFGPGTRLTVL.

The genes are TRBV7-9 and TRBJ1-1; perhaps TRBD1 as D (6 bases). The CDR3 consists of 16 residues. The germline V gene encodes CDR1 SEHNR and CDR2 FQNEAQ (reference sequence). V lost 2 bases and J lost 0, with 13 bases in between. The CDR3 sequence: CASSLPPGVMNTEAFF. CDR3 sequence (DNA): TGTGCCAGCAGCTTACCCCCAGGGGTCATGAACACTGAAGCTTTCTTT.

CDR3 DNA sequence: TGTGCCAGCAGTGATCCGGGACAGGGCTATGGCTACACCTTC. Amino acids: CASSDPGQGYGYTF. This chain uses TRBV25-1 with TRBJ1-2, with TRBD1 identical over 9 bases. J lost 4 bases, V lost 3 bases, and 3 bases had no gene match. CDR3 length: 14 residues. Per the germline V gene, CDR1 is MGHDK and CDR2 is SYGVNS.

This CDR3 is CASSEVLRGHTDTQYF. The CDR3 bases are TGTGCCAGCAGTGAAGTCTTGAGGGGACACACAGATACGCAGTATTTT. The rearrangement uses TRBV2 and TRBJ2-3; D perhaps matches TRBD1 (6 bases). Germline assignment: CDR1 SNHLY and CDR2 FYNNEI. The V end was cut by 1 base, the J end by 2 bases, with 13 bases between. The CDR3 sequence is 16 residues long.

The V gene is TRBV5-6, the J gene TRBJ1-1; unclear D gene. The CDR3 sequence is 11 residues long. Germline CDR1 reads SGHDT; CDR2 reads YYEEEE. Deletions cut 6 bases from V and 6 bases from J, with 9 bases between. In DNA, the CDR3 is TGTGCCAGCAACAATGGTCCTGAAGCTTTCTTT. This translates into CASNNGPEAFF. Using reference TRBV5-6 and TRBJ1-1 for the parts outside the CDR3, the full variable domain is DAGVTQSPTHLIKTRGQQVTLRCSPKSGHDTVSWYQQALGQGPQFIFQYYEEEERQRGNFPDRFSGHQFPNYSSELNVNALLLGDSALYLCASNNGPEAFFGQGTRLTVV.

The V call is TRBV19, the J call TRBJ1-2; D not resolved. CDR1 and CDR2 (germline): LNHDA, SQIVND (reference sequence). The CDR3 loop spans 14 amino acids. V shed 4 bases and J shed 6 bases, with 15 bases lying between them. CDR3 residues: CASSSRRPKDGYTF. The CDR3 bases are TGTGCCAGTAGTAGTAGGCGTCCAAAGGATGGCTACACCTTC. The complete variable domain, with remaining parts taken from reference TRBV19 and TRBJ1-2, reads DGGITQSPKYLFRKEGQNVTLSCEQNLNHDAMYWYRQDPGQGLRLIYYSQIVNDFQKGDIAEGYSVSREKKESFPLTVTSAQKNPTAFYLCASSSRRPKDGYTFGSGTRLTVV.

The chain joins TRBV2 to TRBJ1-1; D unresolved. Trimming shortened V by 9 bases and J by 4 bases, and 21 bases separated the two germline ends. The germline CDR1 and CDR2 sequences are SNHLY and FYNNEI. The CDR3 is 15 amino acids. CDR3 DNA: TGTGCCAGTGGAGGGAGGGTACTATCCGGCACTGAAGCTTTCTTT. It codes for CASGGRVLSGTEAFF.

Remarks on this clone: Distinct nucleotide sequences in the sample also encode this CDR3. CDR3 sequence: CASSVGTVSGNTIYF. The CDR3 DNA reads as TGTGCCAGCAGCGTAGGAACGGTTTCTGGAAACACCATATATTTT. V and J are TRBV9 and TRBJ1-3; no definite D call. The CDR3 extends over 15 amino acids. The ends were cut back, 0 bases at V and 1 base at J, with 8 bases in the middle. Germline V gene data show CDR1 as SGDLS and CDR2 as YYNGEE. Looking up the rest from reference TRBV9 and TRBJ1-3 gives the full variable domain: DSGVTQTPKHLITATGQRVTLRCSPRSGDLSVYWYQQSLDQGLQFLIQYYNGEERAKGNILERFSAQQFPDLHSELNLSSLELGDSALYFCASSVGTVSGNTIYFGEGSWLTVV.

This chain joins TRBV28 and TRBJ2-7, with a weak D call TRBD1 (6 bases). Germline V CDR1 and CDR2: MDHEN, SYDVKM. Between the trimmed V and J ends, which lost 6 bases and 0 bases, there was a span of 15 bases. The CDR3 has 15 residues. This CDR3 is CASRSNTGLSYEQYF. CDR3 nucleotides: TGTGCCAGCAGATCTAATACAGGGCTCTCCTACGAGCAGTACTTC. Looking up the rest from reference TRBV28 and TRBJ2-7 gives the full variable domain: DVKVTQSSRYLVKRTGEKVFLECVQDMDHENMFWYRQDPGLGLRLIYFSYDVKMKEKGDIPEGYSVSREKKERFSLILESASTNQTSMYLCASRSNTGLSYEQYFGPGTRLTVT.

The V gene is TRBV5-1, the J gene TRBJ2-5, with D perhaps assigned TRBD1 or TRBD2 (5 bases each). This CDR3 is built from 15 residues. V was shortened by 4 bases and J by 3 bases, with 16 bases between the two germline ends. Germline V gives CDR1 SGHRS, CDR2 YFSETQ. The CDR3 protein is CASSRDPSGKETQYF. CDR3 nucleotide sequence: TGCGCCAGCAGCCGGGACCCCTCGGGAAAAGAGACCCAGTACTTC.

The chain couples TRBV6-5 to TRBJ1-2; 7 bases align to TRBD1. The CDR3 covers 13 residues. Per the germline V gene, CDR1 is MNHEY and CDR2 is SVGAGI. Germline trimming cut 7 bases from V and 2 bases from J; bases unmatched to any gene: 4. CDR3 loop: CASTATGNYGYTF. In nucleotides, the CDR3 is TGTGCCAGCACCGCGACAGGGAACTATGGCTACACCTTC.